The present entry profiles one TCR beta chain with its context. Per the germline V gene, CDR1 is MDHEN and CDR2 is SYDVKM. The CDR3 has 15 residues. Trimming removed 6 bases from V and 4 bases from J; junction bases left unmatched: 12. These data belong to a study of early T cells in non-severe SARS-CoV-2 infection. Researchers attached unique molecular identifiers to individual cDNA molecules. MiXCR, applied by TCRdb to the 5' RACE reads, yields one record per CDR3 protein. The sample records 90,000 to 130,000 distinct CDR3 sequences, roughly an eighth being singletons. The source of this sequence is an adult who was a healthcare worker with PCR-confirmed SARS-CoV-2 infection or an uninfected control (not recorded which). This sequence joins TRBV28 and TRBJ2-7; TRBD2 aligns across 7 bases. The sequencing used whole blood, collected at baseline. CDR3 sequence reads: CASRPLGGAGYEQYF. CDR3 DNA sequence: TGTGCCAGCAGGCCTTTAGGAGGAGCGGGGTACGAGCAGTACTTC.